One sample yielded the 15 T cell receptor beta chains listed below, sequenced in a study of molecular identifiers for immune sequencing clone quantification. TCRdb redid the calling of the PCR reads with MiXCR, one entry per CDR3 protein. The sample shows 85,000 to 90,000 distinct CDR3 sequences, approximately 23% of them seen only once. The sequenced material came from naive CD8+ T cells from blood, with Jurkat cell RNA spiked in. Subset in this sample: FACS-sorted CD8+CD4-CCR7+CD45RA+ naive T cells. The receptor source for this set is a human donor in good health. Some libraries in this study had Jurkat cell RNA spiked in.

Only a few counts were recorded for this clonotype. The genes are TRBV7-9 and TRBJ2-2, with D perhaps TRBD1 (5 bases). Germline V gene sequence: CDR1 SEHNR, CDR2 FQNEAQ (reference sequence). CDR3 size: 15 residues. The V end lost 2 bases, the J end lost 5 bases, and 12 bases lay between the germline ends. This CDR3 is CASSLTWSGTGELFF. CDR3 coding DNA: TGTGCCAGCAGCTTAACTTGGTCAGGGACCGGGGAGCTGTTTTTT.

Worth noting for this clonotype: In this CDR3 the conserved last residue, phenylalanine or tryptophan, is missing, so a read error is likely. V is TRBV6-5 and J is TRBJ1-1, with D unclear. This CDR3 spans 14 amino acids. The germline V gene encodes CDR1 MNHEY and CDR2 SVGAGI. V gave up 0 bases and J gave up 4 bases, with 9 bases separating them. The CDR3 protein is CASSYSKGGTEAFL. CDR3 coding DNA: TGTGCCAGCAGTTACTCGAAGGGTGGCACTGAAGCTTTCCTT.

This clonotype occurred many times. The chain joins TRBV4-2 to TRBJ2-1; tentative D call: TRBD2 (5 bases). CDR1 LGHNA and CDR2 YNFKEQ come from the germline V gene. This CDR3 spans 17 amino acids. The ends were cut back, 0 bases at V and 4 bases at J, with 16 bases in the middle. The CDR3 nucleotides read TGTGCCAGCAGCCAAGACGAGGCTCGCACGGGGTACAATGAGCAGTTCTTC. Residues: CASSQDEARTGYNEQFF.

This clonotype was seen at least ten times. The chain couples TRBV7-9 to TRBJ2-3; no clear D. V gave up 2 bases and J gave up 7 bases, with 7 bases separating them. Germline assignment: CDR1 SEHNR and CDR2 FQNEAQ (reference sequence). The CDR3 runs to 12 residues. CDR3 protein: CASSLMGNTQYF. CDR3 DNA sequence: TGTGCCAGCAGCTTAATGGGAAATACGCAGTATTTT.

In this sample, this clonotype turned up many times. This rearrangement joins TRBV29-1 to TRBJ1-3; D not resolved. Deletions cut 3 bases from V and 0 bases from J, with 9 bases between. This CDR3 has 14 residues. Germline V lookup: CDR1 SQVTM, CDR2 ANQGSEA. CDR3 region: CSVEGGNSGNTIYF. The CDR3 DNA reads TGCAGCGTTGAGGGCGGCAACTCTGGAAACACCATATATTTT.

This clonotype was seen a handful of times. Mismatch with germline at one junction end may stem from a read error. This sequence joins TRBV12-3 or TRBV12-4 and TRBJ2-1; 10 bases are shared with TRBD2. The CDR3 is 14 amino acids. The CDR3 sequence: CASSLAGERDEQFF. CDR3 sequence (DNA): TGTGCCAGCAGTCTAGCGGGAGAGAGAGATGAGCAGTTCTTC.

On this clonotype itself: A much larger clone sits a single nucleotide away, making a read error possible. The chain uses TRBV7-9 and TRBJ1-4; D possibly corresponds to TRBD1 (5 bases). CDR3 length: 16 residues. Germline V lookup: CDR1 SEHNR, CDR2 FQNEAQ (reference sequence). Between the trimmed V and J ends, which lost 4 bases and 1 base, there was a span of 13 bases. The CDR3 spells CASSSPGEVTNEKLFF. In nucleotides, the CDR3 is TGTGCCAGCAGCTCACCGGGGGAGGTAACTAATGAAAAACTGTTTTTT.

In the case of this clonotype: Possible read error: a much larger clone is one base away. This chain joins TRBV7-9 and TRBJ2-3; tentative D call: TRBD1 (6 bases). CDR3 size: 14 residues. CDR1 SEHNR and CDR2 FQNEAQ come from the germline V gene (reference sequence). The CDR3 sequence is CVSRAGESTDTQYF. CDR3 DNA: TGTGTCAGCAGGGCAGGGGAAAGCACAGATACGCAGTATTTT.

A note on this clonotype: This may be a read error, as it is one base from a much larger clone. The genes are TRBV6-6 and TRBJ1-1, with a possible D match to TRBD1 (6 bases). The V gene's germline CDR1 is MNHNY and CDR2 SVGAGI (reference sequence). This CDR3 spans 14 amino acids. Trimming took 6 bases from V and 3 from J, leaving 14 bases between them. CDR3 DNA sequence: TGTGCCAGCAGCCTAGGGGGGGAAGACACTGAAGCTTTCTTT. Translated, it gives CASSLGGEDTEAFF.

The chain links TRBV7-2 to TRBJ2-3; a weak D match, TRBD2 (7 bases). Germline V gene sequence: CDR1 SGHTA, CDR2 FQGNSA. Trimming cost V 2 bases and J 2 bases, with 17 bases left between them. The CDR3 consists of 17 residues. CDR3 protein: CASSLNDWRGPTDTQYF. The CDR3 DNA sequence: TGTGCCAGCAGCTTAAATGACTGGCGGGGGCCCACAGATACGCAGTATTTT. The variable domain in full, completed from reference TRBV7-2 and TRBJ2-3, reads GAGVSQSPSNKVTEKGKDVELRCDPISGHTALYWYRQSLGQGLEFLIYFQGNSAPDKSGLPSDRFSAERTGGSVSTLTIQRTQQEDSAVYLCASSLNDWRGPTDTQYFGPGTRLTVL.

This clonotype occurred many times. The J gene is TRBJ2-7, the V gene TRBV20-1, with a weak D call TRBD2 (6 bases). This CDR3 has 16 amino acids. Germline values: CDR1 DFQATT, CDR2 SNEGSKA (reference sequence). V lost 1 base and J 1 base, leaving 17 bases between the germline ends. The CDR3 DNA follows: TGCAGTGCTAGAGGGGGCTTCGAGGGAGGTTCCTACGAGCAGTACTTC. This codes for CSARGGFEGGSYEQYF.

This clonotype was observed once. The CDR3, as DNA: TGTGCCAGCACCCCATCCCGGGGCCCGGGGTTGGCGCCCCAGTACTTC. Its protein is CASTPSRGPGLAPQYF. The V call is TRBV7-9, the J call TRBJ2-5; tentatively, D is TRBD1 or TRBD2 (5 bases each). Germline CDR1 SEHNR, CDR2 FQNEAQ (reference sequence). The CDR3 sequence is 16 residues long. V gave up 7 bases and J gave up 9 bases, with 27 bases separating them. Complete variable domain (other parts from reference TRBV7-9 and TRBJ2-5): DTGVSQNPRHKITKRGQNVTFRCDPISEHNRLYWYRQTLGQGPEFLTYFQNEAQLEKSRLLSDRFSAERPKGSFSTLEIQRTEQGDSAMYLCASTPSRGPGLAPQYFGPGTRLLVL.

Many counts were recorded for this clonotype. The chain couples TRBV20-1 to TRBJ2-7; unclear D gene. Germline V gene sequence: CDR1 DFQATT, CDR2 SNEGSKA (reference sequence). V was shortened by 0 bases and J by 2 bases, with 11 bases between the two germline ends. The CDR3 length is 14 residues. The CDR3 protein is CSARDQDGAYEQYF. The CDR3 DNA is TGCAGTGCTAGAGACCAGGACGGTGCCTACGAGCAGTACTTC.

This clonotype was observed a few times. This chain uses TRBV4-1 with TRBJ2-7, with TRBD1 matching over 7 bases. Germline-derived CDR1 and CDR2 are MGHRA and YSYEKL. This CDR3 region has 15 residues. With 0 bases clipped from V and 4 bases from J, the junction kept 6 bases outside the gene matches. The CDR3 here is CASSQDAGRGYEQYF. As DNA, the CDR3 is TGCGCCAGCAGCCAAGACGCAGGCAGGGGGTACGAGCAGTACTTC.

The V and J genes are TRBV4-3 and TRBJ2-7; a weak D match, TRBD1 (5 bases). Trimming left V 0 bases short and J 0 bases short, with 9 bases between. CDR1 LGHNA and CDR2 YSLEER come from the germline V gene. This CDR3 has 15 amino acids. The CDR3 bases are TGCGCCAGCAGCCAAGAAGTAGGGGCCTCCTACGAGCAGTACTTC. It is translated as CASSQEVGASYEQYF.